Below are 17 T cell receptor beta chains sequenced from a single sample in a study of blood T cell repertoires in COVID-19. Repertoires were generated with immunoSEQ multiplex PCR, while TCRdb's copy carries only in-frame clones and drops some. The sample contains more than 85,000 clones, 87% of which appear only once. Sample: peripheral blood. The receptors were sampled from a man between 65 and 85 years old with acute or convalescent COVID-19.

The chain combines TRBV6-4 with TRBJ2-6; 10 bases map to TRBD1. Per germline, CDR1 MRHNA and CDR2 SNTAGT. This CDR3 region has 15 residues. With 10 bases clipped from V and 4 bases from J, the junction kept 7 bases outside the gene matches. The CDR3 loop reads CATLGTGAGANVLTF. The CDR3 DNA reads TGTGCCACCCTAGGGACAGGGGCAGGGGCCAACGTCCTGACTTTC.

CDR3 sequence: CASSVSHSLAGYTF. For the CDR3, the DNA is TGTGCCAGCAGCGTCTCGCACAGCCTTGCTGGCTACACCTTC. This chain uses TRBV9 with TRBJ1-2; no reliable D call. Germline CDR1 is SGDLS and CDR2 is YYNGEE. V lost 2 bases to trimming and J lost 7 bases, with 15 bases between them. The CDR3 is 14 amino acids.

The chain uses TRBV6-5 and TRBJ1-2; D gene ambiguous. This CDR3 has 14 amino acids. Per germline, CDR1 MNHEY and CDR2 SVGAGI. The ends were cut back, 7 bases at V and 4 bases at J, with 16 bases in the middle. As DNA, the CDR3 is TGTGCCAGCACCACCTCTTCGAGGTCCTATGGCTACACCTTC. Its translation: CASTTSSRSYGYTF.

The chain has TRBV2 and TRBJ2-3; 10 nucleotides line up with TRBD1. Germline trimming cut 5 bases from V and 0 bases from J; bases unmatched to any gene: 5. The CDR3 is 16 residues long. CDR1 is SNHLY and CDR2 is FYNNEI in the germline V gene. The CDR3 region is CASSLRQGASTDTQYF. CDR3 DNA sequence: TGTGCCAGCAGTTTGCGACAGGGGGCTAGCACAGATACGCAGTATTTT.

The chain combines TRBV6-5 with TRBJ2-7, with D tentatively TRBD2 (6 bases). CDR3 size: 14 residues. With 2 bases removed from V and 5 bases from J, the gap between germline ends came to 13 bases. Germline lookup yields CDR1 MNHEY and CDR2 SVGAGI. The CDR3 sequence is CASSYIGGFDEQYF. The CDR3, as DNA: TGTGCCAGCAGTTACATAGGAGGGTTCGACGAGCAGTACTTC.

The rearrangement uses TRBV6-6 and TRBJ2-7; 10 nucleotides line up with TRBD2. Germline loops: CDR1 MNHNY, CDR2 SVGAGI (reference sequence). The CDR3 runs 17 residues. J gave up 6 bases and V 5 bases, and 16 bases lay outside the gene matches. This CDR3 reads CASSLSGGAPNLSEQYF. The CDR3 coding sequence is TGTGCCAGCAGTCTCAGCGGGGGGGCGCCGAATTTGAGCGAGCAGTACTTC.

V gene TRBV18 combines with J gene TRBJ1-1, with D tentatively TRBD1 (6 bases). V lost 3 bases and J 4 bases, leaving 15 bases between the germline ends. This CDR3 region has 15 residues. Germline-derived CDR1 and CDR2 are KGHSH and LQKENI. The CDR3 nucleotides read TGTGCCAGCTCACCGAGTGAGGGGGGGTCCACTGAAGCTTTCTTT. The encoded protein is CASSPSEGGSTEAFF. Drawing the rest from reference TRBV18 and TRBJ1-1, the complete variable domain is NAGVMQNPRHLVRRRGQEARLRCSPMKGHSHVYWYRQLPEEGLKFMVYLQKENIIDESGMPKERFSAEFPKEGPSILRIQQVVRGDSAAYFCASSPSEGGSTEAFFGQGTRLTVV.

CDR3 sequence (DNA): TGTGCCAGCAGCCAGAGGGCCCGACAGGGGTCGGAGGGCTACACCTTC. Translation gives CASSQRARQGSEGYTF. This chain joins TRBV3-1 (or the pseudogene TRBV3-2) and TRBJ1-2; 8 nucleotides align to TRBD1. The V segment lost 3 bases and the J segment 8 bases; nucleotides outside the gene matches: 14. The germline CDR1 and CDR2 sequences are LGHDT and YNNKEL (reference sequence). This CDR3 is 16 amino acids long.

The chain uses TRBV5-1 and TRBJ2-4; 12 positions match TRBD1. CDR1 and CDR2 (germline): SGHRS, YFSETQ. There are 16 residues in the CDR3. Germline trimming cut 0 bases from V and 9 bases from J; bases unmatched to any gene: 7. The CDR3 spells CASSLVGTGGFSIQYF. CDR3 DNA: TGCGCCAGCAGCTTGGTTGGGACAGGGGGCTTTAGCATTCAGTACTTC. Variable domain in full (rest from reference TRBV5-1 and TRBJ2-4): KAGVTQTPRYLIKTRGQQVTLSCSPISGHRSVSWYQQTPGQGLQFLFEYFSETQRNKGNFPGRFSGRQFSNSRSEMNVSTLELGDSALYLCASSLVGTGGFSIQYFGAGTRLSVL.

The chain couples TRBV6-7 to TRBJ1-2; D is possibly TRBD1 (5 bases). TRBV6-7 is an open reading frame, and its role is uncertain. The CDR3 consists of 10 residues. The V and J ends lost 10 bases and 9 bases respectively, with 12 bases between them. CDR3 protein: CATSRDRYTF. CDR3 coding DNA: TGTGCCACCAGCAGGGATCGCTACACCTTC.

The chain joins TRBV7-2 to TRBJ2-7; 9 nucleotides match TRBD1. The V and J ends lost 2 bases and 5 bases, in that order; junction bases with no gene match: 7. The CDR3 is 15 residues long. Germline CDR1 reads SGHTA; CDR2 reads FQGNSA. The chain's CDR3 is CASSLTGTGIDEQYV. CDR3 DNA sequence: TGTGCCAGCAGCTTAACGGGGACAGGGATCGACGAGCAGTACGTC.

The V gene is TRBV6-1, the J gene TRBJ2-3, with 8 bases lining up with TRBD1. CDR1 MNHNS and CDR2 SASEGT come from the germline V gene. There are 15 residues in the CDR3. J was trimmed by 4 bases and V by 3 bases; bases with no gene match: 6. CDR3 coding DNA: TGTGCCAGCAGTGAGGACAGGGTGGGCGCAGATACGCAGTATTTT. It is translated as CASSEDRVGADTQYF.

V and J are TRBV9 and TRBJ1-1; D may be TRBD1 (6 bases). This CDR3 is 16 amino acids long. The germline CDR1 and CDR2 sequences are SGDLS and YYNGEE. Between the trimmed V and J ends, which lost 2 bases and 1 base, there was a span of 15 bases. CDR3 DNA sequence: TGTGCCAGCAGCGTCTTAATCAGGGGCCAGAACACTGAAGCTTTCTTT. Protein sequence: CASSVLIRGQNTEAFF.

V usage is TRBV19 and J usage is TRBJ1-3; D call uncertain. The germline V and J ends were trimmed by 0 bases and 0 bases, with 15 bases remaining between them. Germline loops: CDR1 LNHDA, CDR2 SQIVND (reference sequence). The CDR3 is made up of 18 amino acids. The DNA for the CDR3 is TGTGCCAGTAGTATAGACCGATCTGGTACGAGCTCTGGAAACACCATATATTTT. Amino acid sequence: CASSIDRSGTSSGNTIYF. The variable domain in full, with the rest retrieved from reference TRBV19 and TRBJ1-3, is DGGITQSPKYLFRKEGQNVTLSCEQNLNHDAMYWYRQDPGQGLRLIYYSQIVNDFQKGDIAEGYSVSREKKESFPLTVTSAQKNPTAFYLCASSIDRSGTSSGNTIYFGEGSWLTVV.

The sample holds one count of this clone. J is TRBJ2-5 and V is TRBV6-5; weak D call: TRBD1 (6 bases). The germline V and J ends were trimmed by 5 bases and 1 base, with 11 bases remaining between them. The CDR3 loop spans 14 amino acids. Germline lookup yields CDR1 MNHEY and CDR2 SVGAGI. This CDR3 reads CASSPLGAQETQYF. The CDR3, as DNA: TGTGCCAGCAGTCCCCTGGGGGCCCAAGAGACCCAGTACTTC.

The gene calls are TRBV5-1 and TRBJ2-1; the match to TRBD1 covers 8 bases. V lost 3 bases and J lost 6; bases outside the gene matches: 8. Germline V CDR1 and CDR2: SGHRS, YFSETQ. The CDR3 totals 15 residues. For the CDR3, the DNA is TGCGCCAGCAGCTCCGGGGGACAGGTTCTCAATGAGCAGTTCTTC. Encoded protein: CASSSGGQVLNEQFF.

CDR3 sequence: CASSIRGWGQGLNTEAFF. The CDR3 bases are TGTGCCAGTAGTATTAGAGGATGGGGACAGGGTCTAAACACTGAAGCTTTCTTT. The chain joins TRBV19 to TRBJ1-1; 9 bases map to TRBD1. Germline V gives CDR1 LNHDA, CDR2 SQIVND (reference sequence). The junction had 13 bases not matched to a gene; V was cut back by 3 bases and J by 2 bases. The CDR3 extends over 18 amino acids.